These 20 T cell receptor beta chains share one sample of origin, sequenced in a study of blood T cell repertoires in COVID-19. Data came from immunoSEQ multiplex PCR; TCRdb stores just in-frame clones and leaves some out. The repertoire has 250,000 to 350,000 clones, 80% to 90% of them found once; the top ten carry about 4.3%. Sequenced sample: PBMCs or T cells enriched from blood (not recorded which). The source of these receptors is a woman aged 25 to 39 who had recovered from COVID-19.

This clone was counted a single time. The chain combines TRBV5-1 with TRBJ2-7; 7 bases agree with TRBD2. J lost 1 base, V lost 4 bases, and 8 bases had no gene match. CDR1 and CDR2 (germline): SGHRS, YFSETQ. This CDR3 comprises 15 residues. The CDR3 sequence is CASSPQGGRSYEQYF. CDR3 DNA: TGCGCCAGCAGCCCGCAGGGAGGGAGGTCCTACGAGCAGTACTTC. Using reference TRBV5-1 and TRBJ2-7 for the parts outside the CDR3, the full variable domain is KAGVTQTPRYLIKTRGQQVTLSCSPISGHRSVSWYQQTPGQGLQFLFEYFSETQRNKGNFPGRFSGRQFSNSRSEMNVSTLELGDSALYLCASSPQGGRSYEQYFGPGTRLTVT.

The rearrangement links TRBV5-6 to TRBJ1-4, with D unresolved. Trimming removed 4 bases at V and 6 bases at J, with 16 bases between. This CDR3 has 15 amino acids. Germline CDR1 SGHDT, CDR2 YYEEEE. CDR3 protein: CASSLDGGFDEKLFF. In DNA, the CDR3 is TGTGCCAGCAGCCTGGACGGAGGGTTTGATGAAAAACTGTTTTTT.

The V call is TRBV27, the J call TRBJ2-5, with D possibly being TRBD2 (6 bases). This CDR3 contains 18 residues. CDR1 and CDR2 from the germline V gene are MNHEY and SMNVEV (reference sequence). V was pared by 1 base and J by 2 bases, with 20 bases between. CDR3 residues: CASSLFPFSGGGQETQYF. CDR3 sequence (DNA): TGTGCCAGCAGTTTATTTCCCTTTAGCGGCGGTGGTCAAGAGACCCAGTACTTC.

The chain's CDR3 is CASKRARGRDQETQYF. The CDR3 DNA follows: TGTGCCAGCAAGAGGGCCCGAGGGAGAGACCAAGAGACCCAGTACTTC. The gene calls are TRBV11-2 and TRBJ2-5; maybe TRBD2 (5 bases). The germline V gene has CDR1 SGHAT and CDR2 FQNNGV. There are 16 residues in the CDR3. V dropped 7 bases and J dropped 0 bases, with 18 bases sitting between them.

This clone came up once. This rearrangement joins TRBV4-1 to TRBJ2-6; D is possibly TRBD1 (5 bases). Germline V gives CDR1 MGHRA, CDR2 YSYEKL. Trimming pared 4 bases from V and 3 bases from J, leaving 10 bases between. This CDR3 contains 15 residues. The CDR3 here is CASSPRVFGANVLTF. CDR3 nucleotides: TGCGCCAGCAGCCCCAGGGTATTTGGGGCCAACGTCCTGACTTTC.

This clone was observed a single time. This chain connects TRBV15 to TRBJ2-3, with D possibly being TRBD2 (6 bases). Germline CDR1 reads LNHNV; CDR2 reads YYDKDF (reference sequence). Trimming left V 5 bases short and J 1 base short, with 19 bases between. The CDR3 is 17 residues long. CDR3 bases: TGTGCCACCAGCGCCGGGGTTGCGGGGCGGGGCACAGATACGCAGTATTTT. This translates into CATSAGVAGRGTDTQYF.

This clone was picked up a small number of times. The chain joins TRBV7-9 to TRBJ2-3; 7 bases map to TRBD1. This CDR3 comprises 16 residues. Per germline, CDR1 SEHNR and CDR2 FQNEAQ (reference sequence). V lost 5 bases, J lost 1 base, and 9 bases stayed unmatched. The CDR3 here is CASSHLTGSGTDTQYF. CDR3 DNA sequence: TGTGCCAGCAGCCACCTGACAGGGAGCGGCACAGATACGCAGTATTTT.

The chain combines TRBV28 with TRBJ1-1; 7 bases map to TRBD1. Germline CDR1 and CDR2: MDHEN and SYDVKM. The CDR3 runs to 16 residues. V dropped 0 bases and J dropped 2; count of bases not matched to a gene: 6. The chain's CDR3 is CASSLWISGGNTEAFF. DNA of the CDR3: TGTGCCAGCAGTTTATGGATTTCAGGGGGAAACACTGAAGCTTTCTTT. The full variable domain, in which reference TRBV28 and TRBJ1-1 provide the parts outside the CDR3, is DVKVTQSSRYLVKRTGEKVFLECVQDMDHENMFWYRQDPGLGLRLIYFSYDVKMKEKGDIPEGYSVSREKKERFSLILESASTNQTSMYLCASSLWISGGNTEAFFGQGTRLTVV.

This clone is a singleton in its sample. The gene calls are TRBV20-1 and TRBJ2-3; TRBD2 is a possible D gene (5 bases). CDR1 and CDR2 (germline): DFQATT, SNEGSKA (reference sequence). The CDR3 extends over 11 amino acids. V was cut by 6 bases and J by 7 bases, with 11 bases left in between. Here the CDR3 reads CSARPGNTQYF. CDR3 DNA: TGCAGTGCGCGCCCGGGGAATACGCAGTATTTT.

V gene TRBV27 combines with J gene TRBJ2-7; 10 bases are a match to TRBD2. The CDR3 has 15 amino acids. With 6 bases clipped from V and 3 bases from J, the junction kept 8 bases outside the gene matches. Germline V gene data show CDR1 as MNHEY and CDR2 as SMNVEV (reference sequence). The CDR3 DNA reads TGTGCCAGCAGCCCTGGGACTAGCGCCGACTACGAGCAGTACTTC. Amino acid sequence: CASSPGTSADYEQYF.

The chain links TRBV28 to TRBJ2-1; 14 bases are a match to TRBD2. The CDR3 length is 18 residues. The V gene's germline CDR1 is MDHEN and CDR2 SYDVKM. The ends lost 3 bases at V and 4 bases at J; junction bases unmatched: 8. The CDR3 coding sequence is TGTGCCAGCAGTTTCGGGCGACTAGCGGGAGGGCCTTACAATGAGCAGTTCTTC. The encoded protein is CASSFGRLAGGPYNEQFF.

A few counts support this clone. The chain combines TRBV3-1 (or the pseudogene TRBV3-2) with TRBJ2-5, with TRBD2 matching over 11 bases. The ends lost 1 base at V and 5 bases at J; junction bases unmatched: 9. The germline V gene has CDR1 LGHDT and CDR2 YNNKEL (reference sequence). The CDR3 extends over 17 amino acids. The CDR3 region is CASSQGSLAGGVETQYF. CDR3 nucleotides: TGTGCCAGCAGCCAAGGATCCCTAGCGGGAGGAGTGGAGACCCAGTACTTC.

The CDR3 region has the DNA TGTGCCAGCAGCCAAGGAATCGACTCCCCTTCCTACGAGCAGTACTTC. This encodes CASSQGIDSPSYEQYF. The rearrangement uses TRBV4-2 and TRBJ2-7, with D uncertain. CDR1 and CDR2 from the germline V gene are LGHNA and YNFKEQ. V was shortened by 1 base and J by 1 base, with 14 bases between the two germline ends. The CDR3 length is 16 residues.

J is TRBJ2-1 and V is TRBV19; 7 bases fit TRBD1. The germline V gene encodes CDR1 LNHDA and CDR2 SQIVND (reference sequence). The CDR3 consists of 16 residues. V shed 5 bases and J 3 bases; nucleotides not matched to a gene: 10. The CDR3 spells CASSPALWTGYNEQFF. The CDR3 DNA is TGTGCCAGTAGTCCGGCGTTATGGACAGGCTACAATGAGCAGTTCTTC.

The gene calls are TRBV7-9 and TRBJ2-1; 10 nucleotides line up with TRBD2. Germline V gene data show CDR1 as SEHNR and CDR2 as FQNEAQ (reference sequence). This CDR3 has 16 amino acids. V lost 5 bases, J lost 9 bases, and 13 bases stayed unmatched. The CDR3 region has the DNA TGTGCCAGCAGCCCCTCTAGCGGGAGAATCCAAGGTGAGCAGTTCTTC. Encoded protein: CASSPSSGRIQGEQFF.

The V gene is TRBV7-6, the J gene TRBJ1-3; D remains unclear. Germline CDR1 SGHVS, CDR2 FNYEAQ. There are 11 residues in the CDR3. The V gene lost 10 bases and the J gene lost 4 bases, with 8 bases spanning the gap. Here the CDR3 DNA reads TGTGCCATCCAGAAGGGAAACACCATATATTTT. This gives the protein CAIQKGNTIYF.

The chain joins TRBV6-5 to TRBJ1-1; 8 bases line up with TRBD1. Germline V gives CDR1 MNHEY, CDR2 SVGAGI. J gave up 7 bases and V 6 bases, and 10 bases lay outside the gene matches. The CDR3 runs to 14 residues. DNA of the CDR3: TGTGCCAGCAGCCTAACAGGGGGAACGGGTGAAGCTTTCTTT. Residues: CASSLTGGTGEAFF.

The gene calls are TRBV11-2 and TRBJ2-7; TRBD1 aligns across 12 bases. From germline, CDR1 is SGHAT and CDR2 FQNNGV. The length of the CDR3 is 17 residues. The V gene end was trimmed by 6 bases and the J gene end by 2 bases; junction bases not matched to a gene: 11. The CDR3 reads CASSHFIRDRGPYEQYF. CDR3 DNA sequence: TGTGCCAGCAGTCACTTCATCAGGGACAGGGGGCCCTACGAGCAGTACTTC.

The J gene is TRBJ2-7, the V gene TRBV5-1, with TRBD2 matching over 8 bases. Germline trimming cut 0 bases from V and 0 bases from J; bases unmatched to any gene: 5. Germline lookup yields CDR1 SGHRS and CDR2 YFSETQ. The CDR3 covers 16 residues. The CDR3 is CASSLDGTRFSYEQYF. The CDR3, as DNA: TGCGCCAGCAGCTTGGATGGGACTAGATTCTCCTACGAGCAGTACTTC.

The rearrangement uses TRBV6-5 and TRBJ2-2; D is perhaps TRBD2 (6 bases). The germline V gene has CDR1 MNHEY and CDR2 SVGAGI. The V and J ends lost 5 bases and 4 bases respectively, with 14 bases between them. This CDR3 is built from 15 residues. CDR3 sequence: CASSTGDGATGELFF. CDR3 nucleotide sequence: TGTGCCAGCAGTACGGGGGACGGGGCCACCGGGGAGCTGTTTTTT.